The 14 T cell receptor beta chains below come from one sample, sequenced in a study of Tregs in tolerant kidney transplant recipients. TCRdb's copy holds only in-frame clones and misses some; the assay was immunoSEQ multiplex PCR. The table lists roughly 48,000 clones. Sequences were derived from CD4+ T cells from blood, sampled before the transplant. The origin of the receptors is a human donor who received a combined kidney and bone marrow transplant.

About this clone: The CDR3 end falls 3 residues outside the read, so it is completed with the germline J gene. The chain carries TRBV29-1 and TRBJ1-5; 7 nucleotides agree with TRBD1. The germline gives CDR1 SQVTM, CDR2 ANQGSEA. The trim removed 5 bases at V and 4 bases at J, leaving 2 bases unmatched. The CDR3 consists of 12 residues. The sequenced CDR3 bases are TGCAGCGTTAAACAGGGGAATCAGCCC. Amino acid sequence: CSVKQGNQP. The CDR3 in its entirety is CSVKQGNQPQHF.

Details on this clone: The read gets to within 3 residues of the CDR3 end, and the germline J gene fills in the rest. V and J are TRBV12-3 or TRBV12-4 and TRBJ1-5, with D possibly TRBD1 on 5 matching bases. This CDR3 has 14 amino acids. V was trimmed by 8 bases and J by 3 bases, leaving 14 bases between them. CDR3 DNA, as far as it was read: TGTGCCAGCGGTTACTCAGGGCACAATCAGCCC. It codes for CASGYSGHNQP. The whole CDR3 sequence is CASGYSGHNQPQHF.

Worth noting for this clone: Sequencing ends 3 residues short of the CDR3 end; the germline J gene provides the rest. This chain links TRBV7-9 with TRBJ2-3, with D possibly TRBD1 on 5 matching bases. The CDR3 extends over 13 amino acids. Germline CDR1 SEHNR, CDR2 FQNEAQ (reference sequence). V was shortened by 5 bases and J by 2 bases, with 8 bases between the two germline ends. CDR3 bases read: TGTGCCAGCAGCCTGGACACCACAGATACG. Protein sequence: CASSLDTTDT. The whole CDR3 sequence reads CASSLDTTDTQYF. Combining the CDR3 with reference TRBV7-9 and TRBJ2-3 gives the whole variable domain DTGVSQNPRHKITKRGQNVTFRCDPISEHNRLYWYRQTLGQGPEFLTYFQNEAQLEKSRLLSDRFSAERPKGSFSTLEIQRTEQGDSAMYLCASSLDTTDTQYFGPGTRLTVL.

A word on this clone: The read is 3 residues too short to cover the CDR3 end, so that end is filled in from the germline J gene. The rearrangement uses TRBV5-1 and TRBJ1-1; tentatively, D is TRBD1 (6 bases). Germline assignment: CDR1 SGHRS and CDR2 YFSETQ. The CDR3 contains 16 residues. Trimming removed 0 bases at V and 4 bases at J, with 16 bases between. The CDR3 reads CASSLVPGAGGTEAFF. The sequenced part of the CDR3 DNA is TGCGCCAGCAGCTTGGTTCCGGGGGCGGGGGGCACTGAA. The full variable domain, its missing parts supplied by reference TRBV5-1 and TRBJ1-1, is KAGVTQTPRYLIKTRGQQVTLSCSPISGHRSVSWYQQTPGQGLQFLFEYFSETQRNKGNFPGRFSGRQFSNSRSEMNVSTLELGDSALYLCASSLVPGAGGTEAFFGQGTRLTVV.

A word on this clone: With the read ending 3 residues before the CDR3 end, the germline J gene is used to fill in that end. The J gene is TRBJ1-4, the V gene TRBV7-2; D unresolved. Deletions cut 2 bases from V and 6 bases from J, with 10 bases between. This CDR3 has 14 residues. CDR1 and CDR2 from the germline V gene are SGHTA and FQGNSA. Here the CDR3 reads CASSLMARDEKLFF. CDR3 DNA, as far as it was read: TGTGCCAGCAGCTTAATGGCGAGGGATGAAAAA.

To note about this clone: The read stops 3 residues short of the end of the CDR3; the missing end is completed from the germline J gene. J is TRBJ2-1 and V is TRBV18, with TRBD1 matching over 7 bases. V was pared by 5 bases and J by 9 bases, with 10 bases of the junction left unmatched. The CDR3 contains 14 residues. Germline lookup yields CDR1 KGHSH and CDR2 LQKENI. Partial CDR3 DNA: TGTGCCAGCTCATCGCAGGGGGAATCCCTTGAG. Translating it yields CASSSQGESLE. The full CDR3 protein reads CASSSQGESLEQFF.

About this clone: The DNA ends 3 residues before the CDR3 does, and the rest of the CDR3 is filled in from the germline J gene. The V call is TRBV7-6, the J call TRBJ1-6, with D possibly TRBD1 on 6 matching bases. CDR3 length: 13 residues. Trimming left V 4 bases short and J 8 bases short, with 9 bases between. Looked up from germline, CDR1 is SGHVS and CDR2 is FNYEAQ. Incomplete CDR3 DNA: TGTGCCAGCAGCTCCGGACAGTATTCACCC. It translates to CASSSGQYSP. The entire CDR3 is CASSSGQYSPLHF.

In the case of this clone: Coverage ceases 3 residues before the CDR3 finishes, and the germline J gene fills in the end. The chain employs TRBV20-1 and TRBJ2-3, with a possible D match to TRBD2 (5 bases). Looked up from germline, CDR1 is DFQATT and CDR2 is SNEGSKA (reference sequence). The CDR3 contains 17 residues. V shed 2 bases and J shed 0 bases, with 18 bases lying between them. The CDR3 sequence: CSARIVRRGISTDTQYF. The covered CDR3 bases are TGCAGTGCTAGAATCGTCCGCCGGGGTATTAGCACAGATACG.

Notes on this clone: From the germline J gene comes the end of the CDR3, since the read stops 3 residues before it. The V gene is TRBV5-1, the J gene TRBJ2-3; D call uncertain. V lost 0 bases to trimming and J lost 4 bases, with 6 bases between them. There are 13 residues in the CDR3. CDR1 is SGHRS and CDR2 is YFSETQ in the germline V gene. CDR3 sequence reads: CASSLGLPDTQYF. The sequenced CDR3 bases are TGCGCCAGCAGCTTGGGACTCCCAGATACG. Looking up the rest from reference TRBV5-1 and TRBJ2-3 gives the full variable domain: KAGVTQTPRYLIKTRGQQVTLSCSPISGHRSVSWYQQTPGQGLQFLFEYFSETQRNKGNFPGRFSGRQFSNSRSEMNVSTLELGDSALYLCASSLGLPDTQYFGPGTRLTVL.

The part of the CDR3 DNA that was read is TGCGCCAGCAGCTTCTCGCAGGGTGAGGGCTACGAG. Amino acids: CASSFSQGEGYE. In full, the CDR3 is CASSFSQGEGYEQYF. The V gene is TRBV5-1, the J gene TRBJ2-7; D tentatively reads TRBD1 or TRBD2 (5 bases each). Sequencing ends 3 residues short of the CDR3 end; the germline J gene provides the rest. The germline V gene has CDR1 SGHRS and CDR2 YFSETQ. V gave up 2 bases and J gave up 3 bases, with 15 bases separating them. The CDR3 covers 15 residues.

Details on this clone: The read is 3 residues too short to cover the CDR3 end, so that end is filled in from the germline J gene. V and J are TRBV7-2 and TRBJ2-3; D is ambiguous. V was trimmed by 1 base and J by 6 bases, leaving 8 bases between them. This CDR3 contains 13 residues. From germline, CDR1 is SGHTA and CDR2 FQGNSA. Partial CDR3 DNA: TGTGCCAGCAGCTTAGGTGGTGCGGATACG. This translates into CASSLGGADT. The CDR3 reads in full as CASSLGGADTQYF. The complete variable domain, with remaining parts taken from reference TRBV7-2 and TRBJ2-3, reads GAGVSQSPSNKVTEKGKDVELRCDPISGHTALYWYRQSLGQGLEFLIYFQGNSAPDKSGLPSDRFSAERTGGSVSTLTIQRTQQEDSAVYLCASSLGGADTQYFGPGTRLTVL.

On this clone: The read terminates 3 residues before the CDR3 end, so the remaining end is supplied by the germline J gene. V gene TRBV5-1 combines with J gene TRBJ2-7; no reliable D call. The CDR3 extends over 16 amino acids. Germline loops: CDR1 SGHRS, CDR2 YFSETQ. Trimming took 1 base from V and 2 from J, leaving 16 bases between them. CDR3 DNA (partial): TGCGCCAGCAGCTTGCTTCCGTCCCCAGGAGCCTACGAG. Amino acids: CASSLLPSPGAYE. The CDR3 in its entirety is CASSLLPSPGAYEQYF.

A note on this clone: From the germline J gene comes the end of the CDR3, since the read stops 3 residues before it. V is TRBV19 and J is TRBJ1-2, with D tentatively TRBD1 (5 bases). Trimming removed 1 base from V and 2 bases from J, with 8 bases in between. The germline V gene encodes CDR1 LNHDA and CDR2 SQIVND (reference sequence). This CDR3 spans 14 amino acids. The CDR3 is CASSIGRTNYGYTF. The DNA read from the CDR3 is TGTGCCAGTAGTATAGGACGGACAAACTATGGC.

Details on this clone: Coverage ceases 3 residues before the CDR3 finishes, and the germline J gene fills in the end. The chain is built from TRBV7-2 and TRBJ2-5; 12 bases map to TRBD2. Germline-derived CDR1 and CDR2 are SGHTA and FQGNSA. Unmatched junction bases numbered 4, after V lost 0 bases and J lost 5 bases. This CDR3 region has 16 residues. The CDR3 spells CASSLAGTSGSETQYF. CDR3 DNA, as far as it was read: TGTGCCAGCAGCTTAGCTGGGACTAGCGGGTCCGAGACC.